This T cell receptor (beta chain) is from a study of shared clonotypes between healthy human individuals. V was cut by 6 bases and J by 4 bases, with 21 bases left in between. CDR1 is SNHLY, CDR2 FYNNEI, per germline. The CDR3 is 17 amino acids. Study conclusions and caveats: Sharing across four donors was seen in 4% to 6.5% of naive CD4 clonotypes.

An even split of each subset's genomic DNA across several immunoSEQ plates was performed. Repertoires were generated with immunoSEQ multiplex PCR, while TCRdb's copy carries only in-frame clones and drops some. The data hold 1.4 million or so clones, with 97% to 99% observed a single time. The authors divided CD4+ cells into CD45RA+ naive and CD45RA-negative memory subsets. Concerning this clone: Antigen unknown.

The sequence was collected from a young man in good health. The J gene is TRBJ1-4, the V gene TRBV2, with D perhaps TRBD1 (5 bases). Sequenced sample: naive CD4+ T cells sorted from blood. Noted subset: CD45RA+ positively selected. CDR3 nucleotide sequence: TGTGCCAGCAGGGGATGGGATTTGACAGCCCGTAATGAAAAACTGTTTTTT. Amino acids: CASRGWDLTARNEKLFF.